The 3 T cell receptor beta chains presented below share a single source sample, sequenced in a study of T cell changes during pregnancy in multiple sclerosis (dated by TCRdb to between 2018 and 2021). Library method: the immunoSEQ multiplex PCR assay. TCRdb took over this immuneACCESS table, retaining in-frame rearrangements with V and J assigned. Such tables are incomplete; in checked studies, under half of the missing clones stem from an unresolved V gene, and the remainder is unexplained. The table for this sample lists over 45,000 clones; 88% of them were counted only once. Of the sample, 0.38% is held by the ten largest clones. Here the sequenced sample was CD4+ T cells from peripheral blood mononuclear cells, taken in the third trimester of pregnancy. These receptors were taken from a female donor with multiple sclerosis, enrolled in a pregnancy study.

The J gene is TRBJ2-7, the V gene TRBV6-5; 8 bases line up with TRBD1. This CDR3 has 13 amino acids. In germline, CDR1 is MNHEY, CDR2 SVGAGI. The V segment lost 7 bases and the J segment 4 bases; nucleotides outside the gene matches: 6. CDR3 loop: CASNPTGEYEQYF. The CDR3 DNA reads TGTGCCAGCAACCCGACAGGGGAATACGAGCAGTACTTC.

The J gene is TRBJ2-6, the V gene TRBV5-1, with 11 bases that match TRBD2. This CDR3 has 18 residues. Germline CDR1 reads SGHRS; CDR2 reads YFSETQ. Trimming at V came to 1 base and at J to 2 bases, leaving 5 bases not matched to a gene. CDR3 amino acids: CASSLIGLAGAGANVLTF. CDR3 nucleotides: TGCGCCAGCAGCTTGATTGGACTAGCGGGCGCTGGGGCCAACGTCCTGACTTTC.

This chain joins TRBV18 and TRBJ2-7; possibly TRBD2 for D (6 bases). The CDR3 spans 14 residues. V was cut by 9 bases and J by 3 bases, with 18 bases left in between. Germline CDR1 and CDR2: KGHSH and LQKENI. The CDR3, as DNA: TGTGCCAGTCAAATTGACCGGGACTTCTACGAGCAGTACTTC. Translation: CASQIDRDFYEQYF.